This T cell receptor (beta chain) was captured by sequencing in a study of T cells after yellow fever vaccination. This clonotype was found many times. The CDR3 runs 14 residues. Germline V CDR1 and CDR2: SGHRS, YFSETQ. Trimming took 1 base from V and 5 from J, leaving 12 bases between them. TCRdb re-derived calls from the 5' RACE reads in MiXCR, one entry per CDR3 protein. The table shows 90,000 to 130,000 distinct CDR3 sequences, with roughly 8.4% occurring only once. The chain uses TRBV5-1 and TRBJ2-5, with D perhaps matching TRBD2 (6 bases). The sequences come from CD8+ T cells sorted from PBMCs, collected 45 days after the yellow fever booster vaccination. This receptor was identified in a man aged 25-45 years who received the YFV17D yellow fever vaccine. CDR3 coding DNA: TGCGCCAGCAGCTTGATGCGGGATTTCGAGACCCAGTACTTC. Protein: CASSLMRDFETQYF.